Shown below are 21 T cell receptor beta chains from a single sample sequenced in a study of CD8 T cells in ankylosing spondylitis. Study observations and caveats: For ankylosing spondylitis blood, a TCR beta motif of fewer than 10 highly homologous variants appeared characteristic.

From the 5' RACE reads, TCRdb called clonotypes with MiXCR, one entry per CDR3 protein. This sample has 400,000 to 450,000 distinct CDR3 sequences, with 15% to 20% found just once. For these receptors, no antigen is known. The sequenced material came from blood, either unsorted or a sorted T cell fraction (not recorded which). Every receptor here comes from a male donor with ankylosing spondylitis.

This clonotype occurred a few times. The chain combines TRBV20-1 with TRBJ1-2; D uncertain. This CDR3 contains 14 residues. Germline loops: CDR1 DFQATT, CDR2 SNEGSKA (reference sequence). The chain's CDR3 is CSAPEKSTPYGYTF. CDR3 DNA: TGCAGCGCACCGGAAAAAAGTACACCCTATGGCTACACCTTC.

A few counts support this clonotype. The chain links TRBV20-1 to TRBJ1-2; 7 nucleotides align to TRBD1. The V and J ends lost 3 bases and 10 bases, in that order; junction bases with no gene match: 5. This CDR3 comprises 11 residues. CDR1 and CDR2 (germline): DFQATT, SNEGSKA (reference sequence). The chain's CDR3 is CSARRQGDYTF. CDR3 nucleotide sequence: TGCAGTGCTAGGAGACAGGGAGACTACACCTTC.

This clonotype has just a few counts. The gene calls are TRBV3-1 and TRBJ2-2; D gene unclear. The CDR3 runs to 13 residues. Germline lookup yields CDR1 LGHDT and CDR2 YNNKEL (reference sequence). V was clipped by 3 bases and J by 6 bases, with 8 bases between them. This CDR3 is CASSQYGPGELFF. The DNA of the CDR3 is TGTGCCAGCAGCCAGTACGGCCCCGGGGAGCTGTTTTTT.

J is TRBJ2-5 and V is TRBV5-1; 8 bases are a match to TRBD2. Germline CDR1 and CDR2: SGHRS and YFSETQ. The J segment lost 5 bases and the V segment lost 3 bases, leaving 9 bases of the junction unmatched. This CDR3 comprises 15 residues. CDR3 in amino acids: CASSSMLAGGETQYF. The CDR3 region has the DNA TGCGCCAGCAGCTCTATGCTAGCGGGTGGGGAGACCCAGTACTTC.

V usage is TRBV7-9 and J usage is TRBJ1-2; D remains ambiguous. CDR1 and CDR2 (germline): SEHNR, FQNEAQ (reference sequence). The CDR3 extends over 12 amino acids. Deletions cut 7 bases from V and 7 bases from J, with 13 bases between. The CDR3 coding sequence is TGTGCCAGCAACACCAGCCCCTCTGGCTACACCTTC. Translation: CASNTSPSGYTF.

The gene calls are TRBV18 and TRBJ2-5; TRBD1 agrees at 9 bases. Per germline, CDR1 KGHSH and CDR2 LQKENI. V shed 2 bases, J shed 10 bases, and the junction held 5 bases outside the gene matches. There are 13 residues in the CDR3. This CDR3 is CASSPGDRADQYF. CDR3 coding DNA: TGTGCCAGCTCACCAGGGGACAGGGCGGACCAGTACTTC.

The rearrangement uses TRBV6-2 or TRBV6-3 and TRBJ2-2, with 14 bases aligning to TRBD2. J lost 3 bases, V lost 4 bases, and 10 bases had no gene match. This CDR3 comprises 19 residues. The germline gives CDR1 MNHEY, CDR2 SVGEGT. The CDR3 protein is CASSSIRLAGGIDTGELFF. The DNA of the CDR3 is TGTGCCAGCAGTTCCATTCGACTAGCGGGAGGGATTGACACCGGGGAGCTGTTTTTT.

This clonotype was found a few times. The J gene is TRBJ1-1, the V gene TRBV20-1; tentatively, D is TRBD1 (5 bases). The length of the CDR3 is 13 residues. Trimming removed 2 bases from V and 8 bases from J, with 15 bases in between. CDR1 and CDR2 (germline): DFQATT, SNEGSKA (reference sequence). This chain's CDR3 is CSARRRGNGEAFF. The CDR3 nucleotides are TGCAGTGCTAGACGACGGGGGAACGGCGAAGCTTTCTTT.

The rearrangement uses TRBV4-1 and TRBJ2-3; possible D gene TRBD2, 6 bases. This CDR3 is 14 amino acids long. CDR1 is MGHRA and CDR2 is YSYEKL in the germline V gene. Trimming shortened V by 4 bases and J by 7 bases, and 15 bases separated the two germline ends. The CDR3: CASSREEGRNTQYF. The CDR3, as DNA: TGCGCCAGCAGCCGAGAGGAGGGGAGGAATACGCAGTATTTT.

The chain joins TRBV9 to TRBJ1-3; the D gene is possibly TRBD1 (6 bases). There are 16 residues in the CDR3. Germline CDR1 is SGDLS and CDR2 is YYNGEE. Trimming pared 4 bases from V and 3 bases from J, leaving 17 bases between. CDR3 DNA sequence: TGTGCCAGCAGCCCAAGAGACAGGTCGTATGGAAACACCATATATTTT. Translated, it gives CASSPRDRSYGNTIYF.

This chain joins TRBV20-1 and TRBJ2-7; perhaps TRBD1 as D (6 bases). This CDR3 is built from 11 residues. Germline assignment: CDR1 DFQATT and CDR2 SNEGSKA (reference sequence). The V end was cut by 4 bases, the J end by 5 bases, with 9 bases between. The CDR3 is CSANYRDEQYF. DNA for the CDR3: TGCAGTGCTAACTACAGGGACGAGCAGTACTTC.

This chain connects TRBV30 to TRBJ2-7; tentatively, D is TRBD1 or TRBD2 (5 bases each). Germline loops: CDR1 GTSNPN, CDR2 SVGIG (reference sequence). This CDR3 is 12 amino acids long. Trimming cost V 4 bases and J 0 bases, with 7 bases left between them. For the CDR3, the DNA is TGTGCCTGGAACGGGGCCTCCTACGAGCAGTACTTC. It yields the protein CAWNGASYEQYF.

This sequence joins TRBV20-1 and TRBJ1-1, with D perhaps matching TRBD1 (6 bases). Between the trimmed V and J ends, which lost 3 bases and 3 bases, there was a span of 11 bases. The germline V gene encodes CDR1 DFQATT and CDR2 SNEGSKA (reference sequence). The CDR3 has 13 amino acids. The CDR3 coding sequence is TGCAGTGCTAGCCGGGACACGTACACTGAAGCTTTCTTT. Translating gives CSASRDTYTEAFF.

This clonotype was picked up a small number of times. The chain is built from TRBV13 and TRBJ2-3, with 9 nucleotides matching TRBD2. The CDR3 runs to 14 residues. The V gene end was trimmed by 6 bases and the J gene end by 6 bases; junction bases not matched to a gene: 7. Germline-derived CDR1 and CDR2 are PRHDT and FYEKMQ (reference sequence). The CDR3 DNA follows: TGTGCCAGCAGTCTAGCGGGGAGAGTGGATACGCAGTATTTT. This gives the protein CASSLAGRVDTQYF.

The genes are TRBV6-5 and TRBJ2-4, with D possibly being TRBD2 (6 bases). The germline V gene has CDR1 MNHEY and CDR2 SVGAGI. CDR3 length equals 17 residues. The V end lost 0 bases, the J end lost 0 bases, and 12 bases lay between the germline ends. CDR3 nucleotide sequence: TGTGCCAGCAGTTACTCAGCTCGGGGACTAGCCAAAAACATTCAGTACTTC. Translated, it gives CASSYSARGLAKNIQYF.

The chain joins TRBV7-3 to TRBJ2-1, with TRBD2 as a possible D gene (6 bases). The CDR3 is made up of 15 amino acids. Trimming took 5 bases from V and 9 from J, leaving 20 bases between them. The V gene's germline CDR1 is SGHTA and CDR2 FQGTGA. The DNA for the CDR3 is TGTGCCAGCAGCCCCGGGGGAGCCTCTGGGGTTGAGCAGTTCTTC. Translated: CASSPGGASGVEQFF.

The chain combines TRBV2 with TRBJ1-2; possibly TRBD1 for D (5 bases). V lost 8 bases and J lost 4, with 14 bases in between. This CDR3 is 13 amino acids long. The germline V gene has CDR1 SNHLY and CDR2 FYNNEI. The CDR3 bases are TGTGCCAGCCTACGGGGGTTCTCCTATGGCTACACCTTC. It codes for CASLRGFSYGYTF.

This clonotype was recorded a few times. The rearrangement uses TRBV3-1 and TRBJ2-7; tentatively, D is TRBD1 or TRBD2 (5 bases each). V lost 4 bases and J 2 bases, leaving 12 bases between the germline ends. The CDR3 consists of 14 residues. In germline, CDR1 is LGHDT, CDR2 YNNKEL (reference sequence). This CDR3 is CASSPRDGAYEQYF. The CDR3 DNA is TGTGCCAGCAGCCCCCGGGACGGAGCCTACGAGCAGTACTTC.

The CDR3 spells CSAHGTLNTEAFF. The CDR3 nucleotides read TGCAGTGCCCATGGGACACTGAACACTGAAGCTTTCTTT. The chain links TRBV20-1 to TRBJ1-1, with D possibly being TRBD1 (6 bases). The germline gives CDR1 DFQATT, CDR2 SNEGSKA (reference sequence). Trimming took 6 bases from V and 0 from J, leaving 11 bases between them. The CDR3 consists of 13 residues.

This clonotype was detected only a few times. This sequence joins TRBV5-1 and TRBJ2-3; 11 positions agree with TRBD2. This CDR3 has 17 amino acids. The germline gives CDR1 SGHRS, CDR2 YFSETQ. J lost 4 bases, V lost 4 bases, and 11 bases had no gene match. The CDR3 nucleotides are TGCGCCAGCAGCCCCGGGGTAGCGGGGGGGCTTGCAGATACGCAGTATTTT. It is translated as CASSPGVAGGLADTQYF.

Here the CDR3 DNA reads TGTGCCAGCAGCTTAGCGATTGGGGGAACAGATACGCAGTATTTT. This encodes CASSLAIGGTDTQYF. The chain has TRBV7-2 and TRBJ2-3; D tentatively fits TRBD1 or TRBD2 (5 bases each). V shed 0 bases and J shed 3 bases, with 10 bases lying between them. Per the germline V gene, CDR1 is SGHTA and CDR2 is FQGNSA. The length of the CDR3 is 15 residues.